These 26 T cell receptor beta chains came from one sample sequenced in a study of shared clonotypes between healthy human individuals. Repertoires were generated with immunoSEQ multiplex PCR, while TCRdb's copy carries only in-frame clones and drops some. The sample holds about 1.4 million clones, around 97% seen once. The source material was naive CD4+ T cells sorted from blood. Specified subset: CD45RA+ positively selected. These receptors all come from a man aged 30-40 years in good health.

The genes are TRBV29-1 and TRBJ2-1; TRBD1 agrees at 9 bases. The CDR3 covers 13 residues. Germline V CDR1 and CDR2: SQVTM, ANQGSEA. V lost 4 bases to trimming and J lost 7 bases; unmatched junction nucleotides: 5. DNA of the CDR3: TGCAGCGTTGGCACAGGGGGCTCGAATGAGCAGTTCTTC. Its translation: CSVGTGGSNEQFF.

This clone was detected once. The gene calls are TRBV29-1 and TRBJ2-2; D is undetermined. The germline V gene has CDR1 SQVTM and CDR2 ANQGSEA. V lost 1 base, J lost 1 base, and 10 bases lay in between. This CDR3 has 15 amino acids. CDR3 region: CSVEAADGNTGELFF. CDR3 DNA sequence: TGCAGCGTTGAAGCGGCGGACGGGAACACCGGGGAGCTGTTTTTT.

This clone was detected only a few times. The sample holds other DNA sequences that translate to the same CDR3. The chain uses TRBV20-1 and TRBJ1-1; D gene unclear. This CDR3 comprises 11 residues. CDR1 is DFQATT and CDR2 is SNEGSKA in the germline V gene (reference sequence). Deletions cut 2 bases from V and 1 base from J, with 2 bases between. The CDR3 loop reads CSARPNTEAFF. The CDR3 coding sequence is TGCAGTGCTAGACCGAACACTGAAGCTTTCTTT.

A single count supports this clone. In DNA form, the CDR3 reads TGTGCCAGCAGCTTTACAGGGGGTCTAACCGGGGAGCTGTTTTTT. It codes for CASSFTGGLTGELFF. The gene calls are TRBV7-2 and TRBJ2-2; 8 bases align to TRBD1. Germline V gene lookup returns CDR1 SGHTA and CDR2 FQGNSA. This CDR3 is 15 amino acids long. V dropped 3 bases and J dropped 5; count of bases not matched to a gene: 5.

V and J are TRBV5-1 and TRBJ2-5; 7 positions match TRBD1. Germline V lookup: CDR1 SGHRS, CDR2 YFSETQ. CDR3 length: 15 residues. J lost 5 bases, V lost 5 bases, and 12 bases had no gene match. DNA of the CDR3: TGCGCCAGCAGTTCGATCTCAGGGGGTGGGGAGACCCAGTACTTC. As protein: CASSSISGGGETQYF.

The chain joins TRBV18 to TRBJ2-3, with D perhaps TRBD1 (6 bases). V gave up 0 bases and J gave up 4 bases, with 8 bases separating them. The V gene's germline CDR1 is KGHSH and CDR2 LQKENI. This CDR3 has 14 amino acids. As DNA, the CDR3 is TGTGCCAGCTCACCACCGTACAGGGCAGATACGCAGTATTTT. Translation gives CASSPPYRADTQYF.

The chain combines TRBV7-9 with TRBJ2-1, with a possible D match to TRBD2 (5 bases). Germline CDR1 reads SEHNR; CDR2 reads FQNEAQ (reference sequence). The CDR3 sequence is 16 residues long. V was cut by 1 base and J by 3 bases, with 13 bases left in between. CDR3 coding DNA: TGTGCCAGCAGCTTAGTAGTCGGGGTTTTCTACAATGAGCAGTTCTTC. Residues: CASSLVVGVFYNEQFF.

The chain recombines TRBV6-6 with TRBJ2-7, with 12 bases that match TRBD1. The CDR3 totals 16 residues. The germline V gene has CDR1 MNHNY and CDR2 SVGAGI (reference sequence). With V trimmed by 2 bases and J by 5 bases, 7 bases remained unmatched. The CDR3 loop reads CASSYRSGTGGDEQYF. The CDR3 nucleotides are TGTGCCAGCAGTTACAGATCGGGGACAGGGGGCGACGAGCAGTACTTC.

In DNA form, the CDR3 reads TGTGCCACCCAGGGACACCGGAAAAACTATGGCTACACCTTC. Translation: CATQGHRKNYGYTF. The chain uses TRBV6-7 and TRBJ1-2, with D perhaps matching TRBD1 (6 bases). TRBV6-7 is identified as an open reading frame with a role that is uncertain. The CDR3 contains 14 residues. V lost 10 bases and J 2 bases, leaving 17 bases between the germline ends.

The genes are TRBV19 and TRBJ2-3, with TRBD2 matching over 9 bases. CDR1 and CDR2 (germline): LNHDA, SQIVND (reference sequence). This CDR3 has 15 amino acids. V trimming: 4 bases; J trimming: 3 bases; junction bases outside the gene matches: 5. CDR3: CASSTPTSGTDTQYF. The DNA of the CDR3 is TGTGCCAGTAGTACACCGACTAGCGGAACAGATACGCAGTATTTT.

V and J are TRBV6-1 and TRBJ2-1; D unresolved. CDR1 and CDR2 (germline): MNHNS, SASEGT. The CDR3 spans 15 residues. V lost 1 base and J 2 bases, leaving 9 bases between the germline ends. The CDR3 region has the DNA TGTGCCAGCAGTGAAGGAGAGCTTCCCTACAATGAGCAGTTCTTC. The encoded protein is CASSEGELPYNEQFF.

As concerns this clone: The same CDR3 is also encoded by other DNA sequences in this sample. The chain couples TRBV7-9 to TRBJ1-1; D is undetermined. With 2 bases removed from V and 5 bases from J, the gap between germline ends came to 6 bases. CDR3 length equals 12 residues. The germline gives CDR1 SEHNR, CDR2 FQNEAQ (reference sequence). CDR3 protein: CASSLRETEAFF. In DNA form, the CDR3 reads TGTGCCAGCAGCTTAAGGGAAACTGAAGCTTTCTTT.

Only one count was recorded for this clone. The V and J genes are TRBV2 and TRBJ2-1, with TRBD1 matching 7 bases. The J segment lost 7 bases and the V segment lost 5 bases, leaving 8 bases of the junction unmatched. Per germline, CDR1 SNHLY and CDR2 FYNNEI. This CDR3 has 14 amino acids. CDR3 nucleotides: TGTGCCAGCAGTCTGACAGGGTGGGGGAATGAGCAGTTCTTC. This translates into CASSLTGWGNEQFF.

Only one count was recorded for this clone. In the same sample, other DNA sequences code for this CDR3. The chain combines TRBV7-2 with TRBJ2-5; D uncertain. The CDR3 runs 12 residues. Trimming took off 1 base at V and 4 bases at J, with 4 bases between the two ends. The germline gives CDR1 SGHTA, CDR2 FQGNSA. DNA for the CDR3: TGTGCCAGCAGCTTAGTGGGAGAGACCCAGTACTTC. It encodes CASSLVGETQYF.

The chain is built from TRBV10-3 and TRBJ1-2, with 8 bases identical to TRBD1. The CDR3 is 12 residues long. Germline values: CDR1 ENHRY, CDR2 SYGVKD. Trimming cost V 5 bases and J 8 bases; bases outside gene matches: 4. The CDR3, as DNA: TGTGCCATCAGTCAGGGGGCGCGAGGCTACACCTTC. Protein sequence: CAISQGARGYTF.

This clone appeared a single time. The CDR3 DNA follows: TGTGCCAGCAGTGGAGACACCACGCTCTACGAGCAGTACTTC. As protein: CASSGDTTLYEQYF. This chain joins TRBV6-5 and TRBJ2-7; D ambiguous. CDR1 MNHEY and CDR2 SVGAGI come from the germline V gene. The CDR3 loop spans 14 amino acids. V lost 5 bases and J 3 bases, leaving 14 bases between the germline ends.

The rearrangement joins TRBV9 to TRBJ2-3; no firm D call. The CDR3 is 15 amino acids. Trimming removed 2 bases from V and 4 bases from J, with 14 bases in between. Germline CDR1 is SGDLS and CDR2 is YYNGEE. Here the CDR3 DNA reads TGTGCCAGCAGCGTTCGGACGCCCCGGGCAGATACGCAGTATTTT. Protein sequence: CASSVRTPRADTQYF.

This rearrangement joins TRBV27 to TRBJ2-7; the D gene is possibly TRBD2 (5 bases). The V gene's germline CDR1 is MNHEY and CDR2 SMNVEV (reference sequence). The CDR3 is 16 amino acids. V lost 1 base and J 1 base, leaving 14 bases between the germline ends. The CDR3 nucleotides read TGTGCCAGCAGTTTATTAGGCCGCGAGGGATCCTACGAGCAGTACTTC. As protein: CASSLLGREGSYEQYF.

This chain links TRBV19 with TRBJ2-1, with 10 bases fitting TRBD2. CDR3 length equals 15 residues. J lost 2 bases, V lost 6 bases, and 4 bases had no gene match. Looked up from germline, CDR1 is LNHDA and CDR2 is SQIVND (reference sequence). In nucleotides, the CDR3 is TGTGCCAGTAGGAGAAGCGGGAGGGCCTACAATGAGCAGTTCTTC. Protein product: CASRRSGRAYNEQFF.

CDR3 protein: CASSFSRPGAKVRAFF. The CDR3 nucleotides read TGTGCCAGCAGCTTCAGCCGGCCCGGGGCCAAGGTTCGAGCTTTCTTT. The V call is TRBV7-2, the J call TRBJ1-1; D is possibly TRBD1 (5 bases). The CDR3 spans 16 residues. In germline, CDR1 is SGHTA, CDR2 FQGNSA. Trimming took 3 bases from V and 10 from J, leaving 24 bases between them.

V gene TRBV6-6 combines with J gene TRBJ1-3; D is undetermined. Germline V gives CDR1 MNHNY, CDR2 SVGAGI (reference sequence). V lost 2 bases, J lost 4 bases, and 6 bases lay in between. The CDR3 is made up of 13 amino acids. DNA of the CDR3: TGTGCCAGCAGTTACATATCAGGAAACACCATATATTTT. Encoded protein: CASSYISGNTIYF.

The chain employs TRBV5-5 and TRBJ2-2; 9 nucleotides align to TRBD2. CDR3 size: 15 residues. Germline V gene sequence: CDR1 SGHKS, CDR2 YYEKEE (reference sequence). The ends lost 2 bases at V and 6 bases at J; junction bases unmatched: 5. The DNA for the CDR3 is TGTGCCAGCAGCTTATTAGCGGGAGTCCCCGGGGAGCTGTTTTTT. It is translated as CASSLLAGVPGELFF.

The rearrangement uses TRBV28 and TRBJ1-5; D gene unclear. The CDR3 contains 11 residues. V lost 4 bases and J lost 7, with 5 bases in between. Germline CDR1 is MDHEN and CDR2 is SYDVKM. The CDR3 loop is CASSYGQPQHF. The DNA of the CDR3 is TGTGCCAGCAGTTATGGCCAGCCCCAGCATTTT.

The rearrangement joins TRBV6-5 to TRBJ2-7, with a possible D match to TRBD1 (6 bases). The CDR3 contains 15 residues. Trimming shortened V by 7 bases and J by 0 bases, and 16 bases separated the two germline ends. Per germline, CDR1 MNHEY and CDR2 SVGAGI. CDR3 DNA sequence: TGTGCCAGCAAACCCCAGGGGATGAGCTCCTACGAGCAGTACTTC. It translates to CASKPQGMSSYEQYF.

This clone was observed once. The chain couples TRBV15 to TRBJ1-1; D is ambiguous. The V gene lost 0 bases and the J gene lost 1 base, with 12 bases spanning the gap. The V gene's germline CDR1 is LNHNV and CDR2 YYDKDF (reference sequence). The CDR3 is 16 residues long. CDR3 region: CATSRDYWGGNTEAFF. For the CDR3, the DNA is TGTGCCACCAGCAGAGACTATTGGGGAGGGAACACTGAAGCTTTCTTT. The variable domain in full, with the rest retrieved from reference TRBV15 and TRBJ1-1, is DAMVIQNPRYQVTQFGKPVTLSCSQTLNHNVMYWYQQKSSQAPKLLFHYYDKDFNNEADTPDNFQSRRPNTSFCFLDIRSPGLGDTAMYLCATSRDYWGGNTEAFFGQGTRLTVV.

The rearrangement uses TRBV5-1 and TRBJ2-7; D gene ambiguous. This CDR3 is 14 amino acids long. Germline V CDR1 and CDR2: SGHRS, YFSETQ. Trimming removed 0 bases at V and 6 bases at J, with 13 bases between. The CDR3 loop is CASSLVGMGLEQYF. Here the CDR3 DNA reads TGCGCCAGCAGCTTGGTGGGCATGGGCCTCGAGCAGTACTTC.